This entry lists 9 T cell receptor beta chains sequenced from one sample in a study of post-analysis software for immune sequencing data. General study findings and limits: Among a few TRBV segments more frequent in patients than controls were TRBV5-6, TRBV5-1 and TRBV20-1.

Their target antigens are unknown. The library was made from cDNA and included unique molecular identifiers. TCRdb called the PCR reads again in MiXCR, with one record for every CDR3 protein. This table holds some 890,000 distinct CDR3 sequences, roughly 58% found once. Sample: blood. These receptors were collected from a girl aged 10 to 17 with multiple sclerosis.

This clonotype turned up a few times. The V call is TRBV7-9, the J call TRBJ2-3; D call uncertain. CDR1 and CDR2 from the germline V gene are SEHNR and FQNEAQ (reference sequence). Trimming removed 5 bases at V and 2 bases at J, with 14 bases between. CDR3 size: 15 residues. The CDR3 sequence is CASSLPFADTDTQYF. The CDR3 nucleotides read TGTGCCAGCAGCCTACCGTTTGCGGACACAGATACGCAGTATTTT.

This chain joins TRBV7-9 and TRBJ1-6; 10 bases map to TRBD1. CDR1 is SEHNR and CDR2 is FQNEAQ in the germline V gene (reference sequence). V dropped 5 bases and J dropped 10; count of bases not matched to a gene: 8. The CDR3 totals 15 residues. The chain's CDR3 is CASSAGTGDGSPLHF. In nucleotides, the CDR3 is TGTGCCAGCAGCGCCGGGACAGGGGACGGCTCACCCCTCCACTTT. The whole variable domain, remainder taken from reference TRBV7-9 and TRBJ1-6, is DTGVSQNPRHKITKRGQNVTFRCDPISEHNRLYWYRQTLGQGPEFLTYFQNEAQLEKSRLLSDRFSAERPKGSFSTLEIQRTEQGDSAMYLCASSAGTGDGSPLHFGNGTRLTVT.

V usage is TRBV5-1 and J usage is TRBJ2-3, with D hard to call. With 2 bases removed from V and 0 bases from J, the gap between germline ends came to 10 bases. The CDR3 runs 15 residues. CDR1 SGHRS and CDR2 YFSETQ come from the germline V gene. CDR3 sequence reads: CASSFGSSSTDTQYF. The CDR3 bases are TGCGCCAGCAGCTTCGGTAGCTCAAGCACAGATACGCAGTATTTT.

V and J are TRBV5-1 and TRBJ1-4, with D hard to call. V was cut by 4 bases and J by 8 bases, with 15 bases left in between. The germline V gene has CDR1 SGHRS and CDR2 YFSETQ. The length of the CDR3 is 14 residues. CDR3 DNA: TGCGCCAGCAGCATCCATACTAATGGGGAAAAACTGTTTTTT. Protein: CASSIHTNGEKLFF.

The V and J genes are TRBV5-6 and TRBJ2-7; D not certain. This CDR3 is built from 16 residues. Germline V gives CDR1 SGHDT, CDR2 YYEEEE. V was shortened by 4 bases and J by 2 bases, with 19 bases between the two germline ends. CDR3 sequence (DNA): TGTGCCAGCAGCCTCTCCGGACCAGTCCCCGCCTACGAGCAGTACTTC. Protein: CASSLSGPVPAYEQYF.

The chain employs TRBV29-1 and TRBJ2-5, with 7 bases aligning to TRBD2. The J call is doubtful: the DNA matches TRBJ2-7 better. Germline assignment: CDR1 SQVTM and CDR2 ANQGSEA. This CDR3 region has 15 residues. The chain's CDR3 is CSVLPIAGASYEQYF. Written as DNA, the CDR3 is TGCAGCGTTCTCCCGATAGCGGGCGCCTCCTACGAGCAGTACTTC.

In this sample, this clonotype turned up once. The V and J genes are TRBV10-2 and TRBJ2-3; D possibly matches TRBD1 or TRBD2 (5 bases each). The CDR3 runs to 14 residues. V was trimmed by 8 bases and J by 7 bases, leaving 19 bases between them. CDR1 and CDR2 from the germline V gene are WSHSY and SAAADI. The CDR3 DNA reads TGCGCCAGCGGGCCGGGGCAGCTCCTTCATACGCAGTATTTT. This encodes CASGPGQLLHTQYF.

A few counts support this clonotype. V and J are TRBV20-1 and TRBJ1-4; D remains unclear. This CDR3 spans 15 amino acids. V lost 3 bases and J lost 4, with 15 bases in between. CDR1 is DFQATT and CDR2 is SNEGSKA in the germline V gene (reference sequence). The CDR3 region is CSASIPGRGNEKLFF. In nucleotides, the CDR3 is TGCAGTGCTAGTATCCCCGGTCGTGGTAATGAAAAACTGTTTTTT.

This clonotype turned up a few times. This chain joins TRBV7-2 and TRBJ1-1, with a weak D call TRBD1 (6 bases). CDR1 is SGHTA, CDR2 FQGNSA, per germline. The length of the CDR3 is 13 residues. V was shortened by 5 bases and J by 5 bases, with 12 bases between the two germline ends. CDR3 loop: CASSPGAGTEAFF. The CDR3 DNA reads TGTGCCAGCAGCCCGGGGGCGGGTACTGAAGCTTTCTTT.